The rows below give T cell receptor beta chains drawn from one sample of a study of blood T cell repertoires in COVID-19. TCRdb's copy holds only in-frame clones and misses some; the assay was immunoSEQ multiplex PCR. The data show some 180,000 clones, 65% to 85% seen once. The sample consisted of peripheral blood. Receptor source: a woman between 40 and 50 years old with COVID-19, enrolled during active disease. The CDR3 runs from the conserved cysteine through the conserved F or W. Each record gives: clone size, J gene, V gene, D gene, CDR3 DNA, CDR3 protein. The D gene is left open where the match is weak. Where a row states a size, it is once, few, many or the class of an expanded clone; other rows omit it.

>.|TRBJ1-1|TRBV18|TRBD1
TGTGCCAGCTCCCCACGACAGGGAACGAACACTGAAGCTTTCTTT
CASSPRQGTNTEAFF
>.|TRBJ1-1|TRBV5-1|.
TGCGCCAGCACCCCGGGAGGCCTCGGGACTGAAGCTTTCTTT
CASTPGGLGTEAFF
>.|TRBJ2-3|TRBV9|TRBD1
TGTGCCAGCAGCCCAGGGACAGAACTTAGCACAGATACGCAGTATTTT
CASSPGTELSTDTQYF
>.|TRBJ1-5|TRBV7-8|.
TGTGCCAGCACCACCGGCCGCAGGGGTAATCAGCCCCAGCATTTT
CASTTGRRGNQPQHF
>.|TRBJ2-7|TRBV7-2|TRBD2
TGTGCCAGCAGCCCGTTCCGGGGGGCCTACGAGCAGTACTTC
CASSPFRGAYEQYF
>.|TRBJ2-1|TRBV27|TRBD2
TGTGCCAGCAGTTTCCGACTAGCGGGAGTGTACAATGAGCAGTTCTTC
CASSFRLAGVYNEQFF
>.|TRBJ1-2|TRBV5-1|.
TGCGCCAGCAGCTTGGGACTACTTAACTATGGCTACACCTTC
CASSLGLLNYGYTF
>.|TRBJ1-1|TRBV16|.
TGTGCCAGCAGCCAACGGGCGGGGATGAACACTGAAGCTTTCTTT
CASSQRAGMNTEAFF
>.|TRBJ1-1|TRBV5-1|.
TGCGCCAGCACCCGGTTAGGCGGTAGCAACACTGAAGCTTTCTTT
CASTRLGGSNTEAFF
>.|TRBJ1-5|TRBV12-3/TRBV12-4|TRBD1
TGTGCCAGCAGGCGCACAGGGGTTCAGCCCCAGCATTTT
CASRRTGVQPQHF
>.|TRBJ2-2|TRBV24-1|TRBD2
TGTGCCACCAGTGACGAGACCGGGACTAGCGGGAGGGGTATCACCGGGGAGCTGTTTTTT
CATSDETGTSGRGITGELFF
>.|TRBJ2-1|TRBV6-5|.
TGTGCCAGCAGGAGGTATAATGAGCAGTTCTTC
CASRRYNEQFF
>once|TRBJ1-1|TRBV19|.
TGTGCCAGTAGTATAACCCAGGGGGCTTTCTTT
CASSITQGAFF